This paragraph covers one TCR beta chain sequence. Its specificity is unknown. The CDR3 consists of 15 residues. V was trimmed by 5 bases and J by 0 bases, leaving 12 bases between them. Germline values: CDR1 SGHRS, CDR2 YFSETQ. CD45RO/CCR7/CD25/CD127/CD95/CD27 staining was used to isolate CD4+ naive, central memory, regulatory and stem cell-like memory cells by sorting. These data belong to a study of beta chain features in type 1 diabetes. General study points: Among patients with Type 1 diabetes, TCRB CDR3s were moderately but significantly shorter in every one of the four CD4+ subsets. PCR might pick shorter templates more often, in the same way for patients and controls. More deletions and fewer insertions at VDJ junctions were seen in type 1 diabetes patients. In comparison with healthy donors, patients had naive, central memory and Treg TCRB repertoires that appeared more similar.

Expressed TCRB transcripts got sequenced, as all isolated RNA was reverse transcribed. Only in-frame clones appear in the TCRdb table, and some are missing; sequencing was by immunoSEQ multiplex PCR. The sample shows about 160,000 clones, roughly 8% of them seen only once. This clonotype was obtained from a man younger than 35 with type 1 diabetes. The sequencing sample was made of central memory CD4+ T cells from blood. The chain joins TRBV5-1 to TRBJ2-1, with TRBD1 as a possible D gene (6 bases). The CDR3 coding sequence is TGCGCCAGCAGTGAAGGGGGTAGCTCCTACAATGAGCAGTTCTTC. Protein product: CASSEGGSSYNEQFF.